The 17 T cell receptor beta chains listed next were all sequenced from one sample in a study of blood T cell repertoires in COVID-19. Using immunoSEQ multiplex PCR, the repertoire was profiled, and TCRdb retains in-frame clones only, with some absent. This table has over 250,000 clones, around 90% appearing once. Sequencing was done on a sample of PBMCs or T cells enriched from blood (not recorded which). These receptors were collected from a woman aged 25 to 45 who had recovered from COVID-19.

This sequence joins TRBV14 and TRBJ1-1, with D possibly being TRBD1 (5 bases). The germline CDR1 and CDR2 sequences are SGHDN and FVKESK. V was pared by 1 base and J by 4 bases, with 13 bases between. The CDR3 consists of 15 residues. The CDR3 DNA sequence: TGTGCCAGCAGCCAAGTCGGGGGGAGGGCCACTGAAGCTTTCTTT. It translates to CASSQVGGRATEAFF.

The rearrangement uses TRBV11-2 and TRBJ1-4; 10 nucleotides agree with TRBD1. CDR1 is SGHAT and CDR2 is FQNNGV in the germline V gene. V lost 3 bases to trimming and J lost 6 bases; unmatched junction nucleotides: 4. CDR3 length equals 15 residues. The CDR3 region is CASSFSGQGYEKLFF. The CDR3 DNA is TGTGCCAGCAGCTTTTCGGGACAGGGGTATGAAAAACTGTTTTTT.

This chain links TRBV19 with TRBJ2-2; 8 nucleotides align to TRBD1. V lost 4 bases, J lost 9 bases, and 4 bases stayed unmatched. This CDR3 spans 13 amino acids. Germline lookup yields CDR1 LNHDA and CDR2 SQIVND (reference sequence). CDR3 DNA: TGTGCCAGTAGTAAAGACAGGGGCCGGGAGCTGTTTTTT. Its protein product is CASSKDRGRELFF.

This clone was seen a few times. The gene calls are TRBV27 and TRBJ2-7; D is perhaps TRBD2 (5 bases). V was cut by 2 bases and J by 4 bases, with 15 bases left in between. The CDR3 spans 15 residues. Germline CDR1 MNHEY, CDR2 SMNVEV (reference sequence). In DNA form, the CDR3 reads TGTGCCAGCAGTTTAACCGGGTCGGGATCTTACGAGCAGTACTTC. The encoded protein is CASSLTGSGSYEQYF.

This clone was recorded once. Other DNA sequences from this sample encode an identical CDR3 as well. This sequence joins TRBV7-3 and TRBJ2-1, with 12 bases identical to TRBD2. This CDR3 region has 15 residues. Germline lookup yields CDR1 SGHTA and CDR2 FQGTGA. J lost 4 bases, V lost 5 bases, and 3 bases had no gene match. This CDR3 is CASSPGLAGYNEQFF. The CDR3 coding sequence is TGTGCCAGCAGCCCCGGACTAGCGGGATACAATGAGCAGTTCTTC.

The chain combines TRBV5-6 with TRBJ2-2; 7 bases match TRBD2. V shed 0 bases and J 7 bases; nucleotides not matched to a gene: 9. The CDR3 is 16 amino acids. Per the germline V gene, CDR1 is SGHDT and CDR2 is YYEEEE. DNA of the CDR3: TGTGCCAGCAGCTTGGTGTTGGGAGGGCGAGTCGGGGAGCTGTTTTTT. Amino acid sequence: CASSLVLGGRVGELFF.

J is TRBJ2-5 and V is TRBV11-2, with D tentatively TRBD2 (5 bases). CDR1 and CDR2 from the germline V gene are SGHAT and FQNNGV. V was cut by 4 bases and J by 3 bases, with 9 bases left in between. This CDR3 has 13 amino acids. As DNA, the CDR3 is TGTGCCAGCAGCTGGGCGAGGGAAGAGACCCAGTACTTC. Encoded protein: CASSWAREETQYF.

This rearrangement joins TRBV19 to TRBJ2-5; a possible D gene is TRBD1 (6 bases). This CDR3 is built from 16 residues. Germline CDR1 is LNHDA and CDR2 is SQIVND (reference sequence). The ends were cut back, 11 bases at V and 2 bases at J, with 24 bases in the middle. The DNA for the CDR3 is TGTGCCGCCCCCCCTCACCCGGGACACAGACAAGAGACCCAGTACTTC. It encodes CAAPPHPGHRQETQYF.

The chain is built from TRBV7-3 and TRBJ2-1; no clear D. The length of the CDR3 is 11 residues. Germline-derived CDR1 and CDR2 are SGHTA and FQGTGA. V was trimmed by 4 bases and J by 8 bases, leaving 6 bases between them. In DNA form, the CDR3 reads TGTGCCAGCAGCTCCTCGTATGAGCAGTTCTTC. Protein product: CASSSSYEQFF.

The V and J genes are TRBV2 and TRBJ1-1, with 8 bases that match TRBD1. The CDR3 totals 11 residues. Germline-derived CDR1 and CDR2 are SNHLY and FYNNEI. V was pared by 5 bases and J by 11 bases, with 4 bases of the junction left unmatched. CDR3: CASSYTGGAFF. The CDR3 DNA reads TGTGCCAGCAGTTACACAGGGGGGGCTTTCTTT.

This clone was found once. The chain's CDR3 is CASSQVALASNEQFF. In DNA, the CDR3 is TGTGCCAGCAGCCAAGTCGCCCTAGCTTCCAATGAGCAGTTCTTC. This chain joins TRBV4-2 and TRBJ2-1; a possible D gene is TRBD2 (5 bases). Trimming removed 1 base from V and 6 bases from J, with 13 bases in between. The CDR3 consists of 15 residues. Per germline, CDR1 LGHNA and CDR2 YNFKEQ.

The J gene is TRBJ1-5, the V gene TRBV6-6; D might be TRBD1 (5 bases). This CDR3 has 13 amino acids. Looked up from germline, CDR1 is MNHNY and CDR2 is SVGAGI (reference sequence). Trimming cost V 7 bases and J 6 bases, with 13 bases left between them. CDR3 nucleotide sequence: TGTGCCAGCATTTATGCCGGGGGTCAGCCCCAGCATTTT. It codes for CASIYAGGQPQHF.

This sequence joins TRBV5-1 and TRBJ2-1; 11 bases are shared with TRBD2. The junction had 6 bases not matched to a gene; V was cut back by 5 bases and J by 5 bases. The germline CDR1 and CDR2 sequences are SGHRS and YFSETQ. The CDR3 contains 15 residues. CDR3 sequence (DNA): TGCGCCAGCAGTGCCGGGACTAGCGGTGACAATGAGCAGTTCTTC. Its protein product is CASSAGTSGDNEQFF.

CDR3 in DNA: TGTGCCAGCAGCGGGACTAGCGGGATGTACGAGCAGTACTTC. The encoded protein is CASSGTSGMYEQYF. V usage is TRBV28 and J usage is TRBJ2-7; 13 nucleotides agree with TRBD2. CDR3 length: 14 residues. V trimming: 6 bases; J trimming: 4 bases; junction bases outside the gene matches: 3. Germline V CDR1 and CDR2: MDHEN, SYDVKM.

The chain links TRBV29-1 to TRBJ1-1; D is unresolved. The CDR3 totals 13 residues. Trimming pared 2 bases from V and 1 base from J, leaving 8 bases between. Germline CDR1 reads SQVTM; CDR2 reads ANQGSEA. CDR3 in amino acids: CSVETQWNTEAFF. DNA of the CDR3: TGCAGCGTTGAAACCCAGTGGAACACTGAAGCTTTCTTT.

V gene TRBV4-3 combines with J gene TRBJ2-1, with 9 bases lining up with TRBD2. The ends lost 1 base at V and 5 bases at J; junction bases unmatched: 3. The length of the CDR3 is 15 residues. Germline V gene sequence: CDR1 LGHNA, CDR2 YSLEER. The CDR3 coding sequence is TGCGCCAGCAGCCAAGGACTAGCGGTAAACAATGAGCAGTTCTTC. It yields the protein CASSQGLAVNNEQFF.

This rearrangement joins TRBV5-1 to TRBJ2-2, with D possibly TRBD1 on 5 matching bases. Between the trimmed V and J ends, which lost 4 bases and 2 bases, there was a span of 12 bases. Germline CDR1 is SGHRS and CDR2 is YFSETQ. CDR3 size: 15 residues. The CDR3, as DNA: TGCGCCAGCAGCGGCCAGGGTACAAACACCGGGGAGCTGTTTTTT. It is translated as CASSGQGTNTGELFF.